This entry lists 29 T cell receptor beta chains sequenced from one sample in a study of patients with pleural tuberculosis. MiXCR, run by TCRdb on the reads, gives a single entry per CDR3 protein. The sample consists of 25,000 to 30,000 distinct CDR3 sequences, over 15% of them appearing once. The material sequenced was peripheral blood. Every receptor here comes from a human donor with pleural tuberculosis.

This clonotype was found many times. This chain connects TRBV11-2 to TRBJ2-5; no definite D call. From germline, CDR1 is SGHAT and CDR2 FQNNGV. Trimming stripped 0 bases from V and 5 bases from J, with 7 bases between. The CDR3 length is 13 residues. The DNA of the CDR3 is TGTGCCAGCAGCTTAGATCACCTTGAGACCCAGTACTTC. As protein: CASSLDHLETQYF.

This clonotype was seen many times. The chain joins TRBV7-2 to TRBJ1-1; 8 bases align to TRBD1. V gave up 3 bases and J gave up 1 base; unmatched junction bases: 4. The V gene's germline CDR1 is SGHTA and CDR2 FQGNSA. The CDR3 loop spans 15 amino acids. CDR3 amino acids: CASSFGGTGNTEAFF. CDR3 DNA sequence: TGTGCCAGCAGCTTTGGGGGGACAGGGAACACTGAAGCTTTCTTT.

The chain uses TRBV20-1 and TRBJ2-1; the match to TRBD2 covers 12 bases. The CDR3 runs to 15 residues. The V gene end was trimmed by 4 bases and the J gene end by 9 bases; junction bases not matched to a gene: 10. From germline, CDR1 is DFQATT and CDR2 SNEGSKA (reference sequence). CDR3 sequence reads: CSATSTSGGRIEQFF. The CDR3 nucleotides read TGCAGTGCTACGTCGACTAGCGGGGGACGCATTGAGCAGTTCTTC.

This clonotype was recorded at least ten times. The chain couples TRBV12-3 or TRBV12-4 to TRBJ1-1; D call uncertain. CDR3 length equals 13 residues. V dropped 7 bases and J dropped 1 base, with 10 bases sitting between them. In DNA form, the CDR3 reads TGTGCCAGCACCCGAACACAGAACACTGAAGCTTTCTTT. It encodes CASTRTQNTEAFF.

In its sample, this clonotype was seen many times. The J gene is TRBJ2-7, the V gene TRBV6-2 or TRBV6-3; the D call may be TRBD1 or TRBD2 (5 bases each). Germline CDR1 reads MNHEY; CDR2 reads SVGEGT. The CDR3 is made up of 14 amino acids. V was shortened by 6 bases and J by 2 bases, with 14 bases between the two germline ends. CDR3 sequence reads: CASRPGAAAYEQYF. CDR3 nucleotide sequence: TGTGCCAGCAGACCCGGGGCGGCGGCCTACGAGCAGTACTTC.

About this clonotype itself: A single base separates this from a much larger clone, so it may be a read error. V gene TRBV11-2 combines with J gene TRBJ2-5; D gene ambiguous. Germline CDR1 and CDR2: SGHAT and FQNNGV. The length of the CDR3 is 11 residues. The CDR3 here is CASNLVETQYF. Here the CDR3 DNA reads TGTGCCAGCAACTTAGTCGAGACCCAGTACTTC.

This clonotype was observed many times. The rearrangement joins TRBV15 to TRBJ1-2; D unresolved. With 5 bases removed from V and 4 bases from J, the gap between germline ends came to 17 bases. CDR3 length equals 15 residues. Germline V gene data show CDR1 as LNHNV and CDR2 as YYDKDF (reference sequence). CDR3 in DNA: TGTGCCACCAGCGCCGACCTAACTACATCCTATGGCTACACCTTC. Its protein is CATSADLTTSYGYTF.

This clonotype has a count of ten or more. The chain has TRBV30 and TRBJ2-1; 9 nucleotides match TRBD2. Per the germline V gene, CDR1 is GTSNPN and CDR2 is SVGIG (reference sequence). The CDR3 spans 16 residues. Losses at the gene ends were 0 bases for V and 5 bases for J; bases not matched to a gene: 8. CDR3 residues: CAWSVGASGAHNEQFF. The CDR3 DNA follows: TGTGCCTGGAGTGTAGGGGCTAGCGGGGCTCACAATGAGCAGTTCTTC.

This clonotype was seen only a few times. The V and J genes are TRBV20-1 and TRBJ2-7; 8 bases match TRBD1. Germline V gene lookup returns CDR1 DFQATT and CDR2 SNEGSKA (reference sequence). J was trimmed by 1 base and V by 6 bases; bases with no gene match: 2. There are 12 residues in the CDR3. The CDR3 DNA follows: TGCAGTGCCCGGACAGGGTCCTACGAGCAGTACGTC. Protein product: CSARTGSYEQYV.

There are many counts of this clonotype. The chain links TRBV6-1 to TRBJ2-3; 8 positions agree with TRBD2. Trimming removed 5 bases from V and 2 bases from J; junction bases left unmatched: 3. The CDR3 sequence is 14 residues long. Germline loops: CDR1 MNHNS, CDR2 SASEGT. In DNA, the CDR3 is TGTGCCAGCAGTTTTAGCGGGGACACAGATACGCAGTATTTT. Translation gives CASSFSGDTDTQYF.

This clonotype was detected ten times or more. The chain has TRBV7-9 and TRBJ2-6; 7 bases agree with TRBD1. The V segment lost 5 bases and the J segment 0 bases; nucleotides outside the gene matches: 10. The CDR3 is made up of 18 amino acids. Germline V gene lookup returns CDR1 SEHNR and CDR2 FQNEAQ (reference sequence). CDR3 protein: CASSPRTGPHSGANVLTF. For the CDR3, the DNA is TGTGCCAGCAGCCCAAGGACAGGACCCCACTCTGGGGCCAACGTCCTGACTTTC.

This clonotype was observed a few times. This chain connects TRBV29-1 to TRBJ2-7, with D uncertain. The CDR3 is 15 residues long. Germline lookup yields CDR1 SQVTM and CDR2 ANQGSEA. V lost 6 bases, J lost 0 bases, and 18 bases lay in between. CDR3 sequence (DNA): TGCAGCGTCTGGGCGTCACAAGCAAGCTCCTACGAGCAGTACTTC. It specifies CSVWASQASSYEQYF.

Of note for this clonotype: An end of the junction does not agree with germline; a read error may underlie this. The CDR3 sequence: CASRGSGTSHSNQSQHF. CDR3 DNA: TGTGCCAGTAGGGGTTCGGGCACATCTCATAGCAATCAGTCCCAGCATTTT. J is TRBJ1-5 and V is TRBV19; no clear D. Germline V CDR1 and CDR2: LNHDA, SQIVND (reference sequence). This CDR3 has 17 amino acids.

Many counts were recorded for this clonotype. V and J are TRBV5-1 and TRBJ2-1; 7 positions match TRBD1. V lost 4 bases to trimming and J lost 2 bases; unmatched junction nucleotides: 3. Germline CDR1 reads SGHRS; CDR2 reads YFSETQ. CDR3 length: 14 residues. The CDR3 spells CASSPDRAYNEQFF. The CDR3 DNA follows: TGCGCCAGCAGCCCCGACAGGGCCTACAATGAGCAGTTCTTC.

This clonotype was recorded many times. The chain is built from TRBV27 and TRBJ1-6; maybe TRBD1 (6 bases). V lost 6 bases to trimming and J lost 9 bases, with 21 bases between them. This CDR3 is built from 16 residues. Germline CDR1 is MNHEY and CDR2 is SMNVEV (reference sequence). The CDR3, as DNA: TGTGCCAGCAGCCCCATCCAACAGGGTTGGAGTTCACCCCTCCACTTT. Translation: CASSPIQQGWSSPLHF.

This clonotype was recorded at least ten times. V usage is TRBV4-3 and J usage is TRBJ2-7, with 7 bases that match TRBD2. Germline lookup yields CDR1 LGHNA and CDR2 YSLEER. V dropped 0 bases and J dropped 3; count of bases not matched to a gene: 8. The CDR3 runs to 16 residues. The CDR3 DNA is TGCGCCAGCAGCCAAGATCGGGCCAGCGGGGTCTACGAGCAGTACTTC. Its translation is CASSQDRASGVYEQYF.

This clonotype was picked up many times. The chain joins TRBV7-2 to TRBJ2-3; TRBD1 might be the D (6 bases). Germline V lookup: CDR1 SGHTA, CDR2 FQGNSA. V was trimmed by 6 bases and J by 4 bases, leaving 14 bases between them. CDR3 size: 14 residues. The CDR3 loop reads CASRKLAGADTQYF. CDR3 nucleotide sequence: TGTGCCAGCAGAAAACTGGCAGGGGCAGATACGCAGTATTTT.

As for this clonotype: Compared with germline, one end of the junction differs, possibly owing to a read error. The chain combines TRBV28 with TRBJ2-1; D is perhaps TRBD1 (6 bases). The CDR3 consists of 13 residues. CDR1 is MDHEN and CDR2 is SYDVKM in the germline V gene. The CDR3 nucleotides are TGTTCCAGCTTCGTACAGGGCCCCAATGAGCAGTTCTTC. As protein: CSSFVQGPNEQFF.

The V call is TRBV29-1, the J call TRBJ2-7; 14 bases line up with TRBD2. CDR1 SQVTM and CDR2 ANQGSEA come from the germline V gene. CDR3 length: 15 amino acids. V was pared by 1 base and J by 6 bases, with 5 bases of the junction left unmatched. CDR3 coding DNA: TGCAGCGTTGAAGCCCGAGGACTAGCGGGAGGCGAGCAGTACTTC. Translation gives CSVEARGLAGGEQYF.

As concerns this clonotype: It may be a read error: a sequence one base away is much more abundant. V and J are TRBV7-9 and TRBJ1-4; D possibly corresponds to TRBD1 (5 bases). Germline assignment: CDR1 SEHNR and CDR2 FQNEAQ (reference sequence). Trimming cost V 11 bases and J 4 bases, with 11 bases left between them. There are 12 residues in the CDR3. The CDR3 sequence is CAAGGVNEKLFF. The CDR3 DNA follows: TGTGCCGCGGGGGGAGTTAATGAAAAACTGTTTTTT.

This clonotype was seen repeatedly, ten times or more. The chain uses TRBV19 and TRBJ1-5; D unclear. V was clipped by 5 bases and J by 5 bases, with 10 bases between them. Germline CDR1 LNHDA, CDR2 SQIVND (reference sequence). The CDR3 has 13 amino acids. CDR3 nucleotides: TGTGCCAGTAGTCCCCAGGACCATCAGCCCCAGCATTTT. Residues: CASSPQDHQPQHF.

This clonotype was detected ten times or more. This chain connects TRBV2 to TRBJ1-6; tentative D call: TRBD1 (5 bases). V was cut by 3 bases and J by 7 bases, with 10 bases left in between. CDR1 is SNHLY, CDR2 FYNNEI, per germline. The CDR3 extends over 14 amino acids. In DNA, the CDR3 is TGTGCCAGCAGTGAGACAGACTCAAATTCACCCCTCCACTTT. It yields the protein CASSETDSNSPLHF.

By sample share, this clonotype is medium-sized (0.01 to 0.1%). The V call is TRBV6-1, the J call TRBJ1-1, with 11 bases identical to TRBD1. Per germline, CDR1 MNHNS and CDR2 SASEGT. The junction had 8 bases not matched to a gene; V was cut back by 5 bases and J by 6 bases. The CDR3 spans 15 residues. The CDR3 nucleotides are TGTGCCAGCAGTCGCCGGGACAGGGGGTTGGCTGAAGCTTTCTTT. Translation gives CASSRRDRGLAEAFF.

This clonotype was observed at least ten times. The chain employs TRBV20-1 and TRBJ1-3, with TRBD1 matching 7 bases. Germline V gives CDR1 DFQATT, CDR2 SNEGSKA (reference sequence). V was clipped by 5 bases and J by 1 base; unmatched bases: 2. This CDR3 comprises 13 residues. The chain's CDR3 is CSAETGSGNTIYF. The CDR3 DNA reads TGCAGTGCTGAGACAGGGTCTGGAAACACCATATATTTT.

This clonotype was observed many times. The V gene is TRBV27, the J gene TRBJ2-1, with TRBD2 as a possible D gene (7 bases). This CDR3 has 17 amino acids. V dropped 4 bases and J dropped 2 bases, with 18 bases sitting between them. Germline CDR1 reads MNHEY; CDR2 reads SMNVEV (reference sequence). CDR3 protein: CASSSGTGGGAYNEQFF. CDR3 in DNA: TGTGCCAGCAGTTCGGGGACTGGCGGGGGCGCCTACAATGAGCAGTTCTTC.

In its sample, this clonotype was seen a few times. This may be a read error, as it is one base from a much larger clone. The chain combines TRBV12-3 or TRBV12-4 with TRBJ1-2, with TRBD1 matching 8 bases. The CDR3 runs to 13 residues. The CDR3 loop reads CASSETGEYGYPF. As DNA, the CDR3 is TGTGCCAGCAGCGAGACAGGGGAGTATGGCTACCCCTTC.

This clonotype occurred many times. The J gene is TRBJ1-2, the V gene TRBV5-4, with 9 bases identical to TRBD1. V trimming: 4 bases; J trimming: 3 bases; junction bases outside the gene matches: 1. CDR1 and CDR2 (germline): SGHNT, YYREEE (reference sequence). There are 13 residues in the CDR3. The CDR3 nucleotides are TGTGCCAGCAGCCGGACAGGGGACTATGGCTACACCTTC. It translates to CASSRTGDYGYTF.

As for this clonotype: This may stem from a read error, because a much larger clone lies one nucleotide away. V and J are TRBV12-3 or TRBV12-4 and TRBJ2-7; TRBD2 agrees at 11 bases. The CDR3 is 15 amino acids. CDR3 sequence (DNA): TGTGCCAGCACTGTAGCGGGGGGGCCAAGGTACGAGCAGCACTTC. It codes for CASTVAGGPRYEQHF.

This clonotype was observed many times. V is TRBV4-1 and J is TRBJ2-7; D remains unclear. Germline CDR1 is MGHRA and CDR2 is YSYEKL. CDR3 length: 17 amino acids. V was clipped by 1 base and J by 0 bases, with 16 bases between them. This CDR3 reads CASSQVGLTVSSYEQYF. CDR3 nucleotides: TGCGCCAGCAGCCAAGTGGGGTTAACCGTGAGCTCCTACGAGCAGTACTTC.